These 8 T cell receptor beta chains came from one sample sequenced in a study of T cells in pancreatic ductal adenocarcinoma. Selected pancreatic ductal adenocarcinoma patients had undergone surgery without neoadjuvant therapy. Here immunoSEQ multiplex PCR was the method, and the copy in TCRdb shows in-frame clones only, minus some. The data hold about 30,000 clones, with about 92% observed a single time. The sample consisted of PBMCs. All receptors derive from a human donor with pancreatic ductal adenocarcinoma.

The J gene is TRBJ1-2, the V gene TRBV5-1; D may be TRBD1 (6 bases). Germline CDR1 is SGHRS and CDR2 is YFSETQ. CDR3 length equals 13 residues. V lost 5 bases and J 6 bases, leaving 14 bases between the germline ends. CDR3 nucleotides: TGCGCCAGCAGAAACAGGGAGACAGATGGCTACACCTTC. Its translation is CASRNRETDGYTF.

V gene TRBV27 combines with J gene TRBJ1-2, with D possibly being TRBD1 (5 bases). Germline V gene lookup returns CDR1 MNHEY and CDR2 SMNVEV (reference sequence). This CDR3 has 16 residues. Trimming took off 5 bases at V and 0 bases at J, with 16 bases between the two ends. Here the CDR3 reads CASSQRHRQPNYGYTF. Here the CDR3 DNA reads TGTGCCAGCAGTCAGCGCCATCGACAGCCTAACTATGGCTACACCTTC.

The gene calls are TRBV18 and TRBJ2-7; D perhaps matches TRBD2 (6 bases). Germline-derived CDR1 and CDR2 are KGHSH and LQKENI. With 1 base removed from V and 4 bases from J, the gap between germline ends came to 11 bases. This CDR3 is 14 amino acids long. The CDR3 region has the DNA TGTGCCAGCTCACCACGGGAGGACGGGTACGAGCAGTACTTC. Amino acid sequence: CASSPREDGYEQYF.

This chain joins TRBV28 and TRBJ2-1; maybe TRBD2 (6 bases). This CDR3 is built from 14 residues. Per germline, CDR1 MDHEN and CDR2 SYDVKM. Trimming took 3 bases from V and 6 from J, leaving 12 bases between them. CDR3 sequence reads: CASSLGGGRNEQFF. CDR3 DNA: TGTGCCAGCAGTTTGGGAGGAGGACGCAATGAGCAGTTCTTC.

The chain joins TRBV10-3 to TRBJ1-2; perhaps TRBD1 as D (6 bases). The CDR3 spans 17 residues. Per the germline V gene, CDR1 is ENHRY and CDR2 is SYGVKD. Trimming left V 2 bases short and J 8 bases short, with 24 bases between. DNA of the CDR3: TGTGCCATCAGTGAGCTCAACCCGGGACACACTACGGAGGGCTACACCTTC. Protein sequence: CAISELNPGHTTEGYTF.

The rearrangement links TRBV10-3 to TRBJ2-2; D call uncertain. The germline CDR1 and CDR2 sequences are ENHRY and SYGVKD. The V gene lost 6 bases and the J gene lost 6 bases, with 8 bases spanning the gap. The CDR3 totals 12 residues. The DNA of the CDR3 is TGTGCCATCAGGCCGGTTGCCGGGGAGCTGTTTTTT. Translation: CAIRPVAGELFF.

V and J are TRBV7-6 and TRBJ2-1; 16 bases map to TRBD2. CDR3 length equals 20 residues. J lost 1 base, V lost 5 bases, and 11 bases had no gene match. Germline V gives CDR1 SGHVS, CDR2 FNYEAQ. Here the CDR3 DNA reads TGTGCCAGCAGCCGAGAACCGGGACTAGCGGGAGGGAGGTCCTACAATGAGCAGTTCTTC. Its protein is CASSREPGLAGGRSYNEQFF.

This clone was counted a few times. CDR3 sequence: CASSPGAGYTF. CDR3 nucleotide sequence: TGTGCCAGCAGTCCCGGGGCCGGCTACACCTTC. The V call is TRBV28, the J call TRBJ1-2; tentatively, D is TRBD1 (5 bases). V was shortened by 5 bases and J by 8 bases, with 9 bases between the two germline ends. Germline CDR1 and CDR2: MDHEN and SYDVKM. The CDR3 runs 11 residues.